Below, 28 T cell receptor beta chains from the same sample are listed, as sequenced in a study of cytomegalovirus exposure and HLA in healthy donors. With 60 Vbeta and 13 Jbeta primers, the PCR was carried out. The method was immunoSEQ multiplex PCR; TCRdb's version includes in-frame clones alone and lacks a portion of them. Of about 160,000 clones listed, roughly nine tenths are singletons. Sample: PBMCs. The receptors were sampled from a woman aged 25 to 45 in good health and CMV-seronegative.

The J gene is TRBJ1-2, the V gene TRBV2; no reliable D call. The germline CDR1 and CDR2 sequences are SNHLY and FYNNEI. Trimming removed 9 bases from V and 2 bases from J, with 10 bases in between. The CDR3 consists of 12 residues. Written as DNA, the CDR3 is TGTGCCAGTACTTTACGGAACTATGGCTACACCTTC. Protein product: CASTLRNYGYTF.

The V and J genes are TRBV19 and TRBJ1-6; 9 nucleotides match TRBD1. V shed 3 bases and J 8 bases; nucleotides not matched to a gene: 8. This CDR3 spans 16 amino acids. Germline values: CDR1 LNHDA, CDR2 SQIVND (reference sequence). CDR3 sequence reads: CASSIPTGQGYSPLHF. Written as DNA, the CDR3 is TGTGCCAGTAGTATCCCGACGGGACAGGGTTATTCACCCCTCCACTTT.

This chain uses TRBV4-3 with TRBJ1-5; TRBD1 agrees at 8 bases. Germline V gene sequence: CDR1 LGHNA, CDR2 YSLEER. V shed 7 bases and J 6 bases; nucleotides not matched to a gene: 8. The CDR3 totals 14 residues. CDR3 protein: CASNQGASFQPQHF. DNA for the CDR3: TGCGCCAGCAACCAGGGGGCAAGTTTTCAGCCCCAGCATTTT.

This clone was counted once. The chain combines TRBV27 with TRBJ1-5; 7 bases align to TRBD1. The CDR3 totals 15 residues. Unmatched junction bases numbered 6, after V lost 3 bases and J lost 4 bases. Per the germline V gene, CDR1 is MNHEY and CDR2 is SMNVEV (reference sequence). The chain's CDR3 is CASSFSSGGNQPQHF. CDR3 nucleotides: TGTGCCAGCAGTTTTTCCTCAGGGGGTAATCAGCCCCAGCATTTT.

V and J are TRBV30 and TRBJ1-6; D call uncertain. Trimming left V 0 bases short and J 14 bases short, with 17 bases between. The germline V gene encodes CDR1 GTSNPN and CDR2 SVGIG (reference sequence). The length of the CDR3 is 14 residues. The DNA of the CDR3 is TGTGCCTGGAGTGTTCCCCCAGAGGAGAGGGCCCTCCACTTT. Residues: CAWSVPPEERALHF.

The genes are TRBV7-3 and TRBJ1-3, with 11 bases identical to TRBD1. This CDR3 is built from 19 residues. The germline gives CDR1 SGHTA, CDR2 FQGTGA. V trimming: 4 bases; J trimming: 0 bases; junction bases outside the gene matches: 11. In DNA, the CDR3 is TGTGCCAGCAGCTACGCTTCGGGACAGGGGGAGATCTCTGGAAACACCATATATTTT. Residues: CASSYASGQGEISGNTIYF.

V is TRBV7-9 and J is TRBJ2-1; 9 bases line up with TRBD1. CDR1 and CDR2 (germline): SEHNR, FQNEAQ (reference sequence). The V and J ends lost 4 bases and 7 bases, in that order; junction bases with no gene match: 8. This CDR3 spans 15 amino acids. The CDR3 nucleotides read TGTGCCAGCAGCTCTGACGACAGGGGGAGGAATGAGCAGTTCTTC. It specifies CASSSDDRGRNEQFF.

The V and J genes are TRBV6-5 and TRBJ2-3; 8 bases fit TRBD2. This CDR3 comprises 15 residues. Trimming took 2 bases from V and 8 from J; bases not matched to a gene: 9. Germline loops: CDR1 MNHEY, CDR2 SVGAGI. CDR3: CASSYNGGAVGTQYF. CDR3 DNA: TGTGCCAGCAGTTACAACGGGGGGGCGGTTGGTACGCAGTATTTT.

The chain couples TRBV5-4 to TRBJ1-2, with D perhaps TRBD1 (6 bases). V lost 2 bases to trimming and J lost 2 bases, with 10 bases between them. The CDR3 has 14 residues. Germline values: CDR1 SGHNT, CDR2 YYREEE (reference sequence). For the CDR3, the DNA is TGTGCCAGCAGCTTCAACGACAGGAACTATGGCTACACCTTC. It yields the protein CASSFNDRNYGYTF.

This chain links TRBV27 with TRBJ2-6, with 12 nucleotides matching TRBD1. Germline assignment: CDR1 MNHEY and CDR2 SMNVEV (reference sequence). CDR3 length equals 18 residues. With V trimmed by 7 bases and J by 4 bases, 11 bases remained unmatched. The CDR3 is CASTKSGTGGAGANVLTF. The CDR3 DNA is TGTGCCAGCACCAAATCCGGGACAGGGGGCGCAGGGGCCAACGTCCTGACTTTC.

This chain joins TRBV19 and TRBJ2-7, with 7 bases identical to TRBD2. The CDR3 has 13 amino acids. The junction had 3 bases not matched to a gene; V was cut back by 5 bases and J by 2 bases. The germline V gene has CDR1 LNHDA and CDR2 SQIVND (reference sequence). The CDR3 here is CASSRGGPYEQYF. The CDR3 bases are TGTGCCAGTAGTCGCGGGGGACCCTACGAGCAGTACTTC.

CDR3 sequence reads: CASSPPTSGGWGEQFF. The CDR3 DNA is TGTGCCAGCAGCCCGCCGACTAGCGGGGGGTGGGGTGAGCAGTTCTTC. V and J are TRBV7-9 and TRBJ2-1, with 13 bases matching TRBD2. CDR1 and CDR2 (germline): SEHNR, FQNEAQ (reference sequence). J lost 9 bases, V lost 5 bases, and 10 bases had no gene match. This CDR3 has 16 amino acids.

The chain employs TRBV7-6 and TRBJ2-7; D possibly corresponds to TRBD2 (6 bases). The CDR3 length is 15 residues. Germline loops: CDR1 SGHVS, CDR2 FNYEAQ. V lost 0 bases and J lost 3, with 12 bases in between. The CDR3 protein is CASSLAWRDHYEQYF. The CDR3 DNA follows: TGTGCCAGCAGCTTAGCGTGGCGGGACCACTACGAGCAGTACTTC.

The V gene is TRBV25-1, the J gene TRBJ2-7; the match to TRBD1 covers 9 bases. V dropped 6 bases and J dropped 3; count of bases not matched to a gene: 6. This CDR3 comprises 14 residues. Germline V gene data show CDR1 as MGHDK and CDR2 as SYGVNS. The CDR3 coding sequence is TGTGCCAGCAGCTCCGGGACAGGGTTCTACGAGCAGTACTTC. Protein: CASSSGTGFYEQYF.

V usage is TRBV19 and J usage is TRBJ1-1, with TRBD1 matching over 8 bases. The CDR3 consists of 14 residues. The germline V gene has CDR1 LNHDA and CDR2 SQIVND (reference sequence). V trimming: 6 bases; J trimming: 5 bases; junction bases outside the gene matches: 8. The CDR3 sequence is CASRPNRGGTEAFF. The DNA of the CDR3 is TGTGCCAGTAGACCAAACAGGGGGGGTACTGAAGCTTTCTTT.

J is TRBJ2-5 and V is TRBV7-3; 8 bases fit TRBD2. The CDR3 contains 15 residues. The V and J ends lost 4 bases and 5 bases, in that order; junction bases with no gene match: 9. CDR1 is SGHTA and CDR2 is FQGTGA in the germline V gene. The CDR3, as DNA: TGTGCCAGCAGCTCCACCGGGACTAGGGGCGAGACCCAGTACTTC. This encodes CASSSTGTRGETQYF.

This clone has only one observation. The rearrangement joins TRBV19 to TRBJ1-2; 12 bases align to TRBD1. CDR3 size: 16 residues. V gave up 6 bases and J gave up 4 bases; unmatched junction bases: 9. In germline, CDR1 is LNHDA, CDR2 SQIVND (reference sequence). CDR3 coding DNA: TGTGCCAGTAGCCGGGACAGGGGGCCGGGCGGCTATGGCTACACCTTC. Protein: CASSRDRGPGGYGYTF.

This rearrangement joins TRBV6-4 to TRBJ1-5; no definite D call. CDR3 size: 14 residues. Germline V gene sequence: CDR1 MRHNA, CDR2 SNTAGT. V lost 0 bases and J lost 4, with 7 bases in between. The CDR3 sequence is CASSDSGENQPQHF. CDR3 coding DNA: TGTGCCAGCAGTGACTCGGGAGAAAATCAGCCCCAGCATTTT.

The rearrangement joins TRBV28 to TRBJ1-3, with D uncertain. Germline V CDR1 and CDR2: MDHEN, SYDVKM. The CDR3 runs 15 residues. The V end lost 5 bases, the J end lost 2 bases, and 13 bases lay between the germline ends. Here the CDR3 reads CASSPAGTPGNTIYF. CDR3 sequence (DNA): TGTGCCAGCAGTCCCGCGGGCACCCCTGGAAACACCATATATTTT.

Only one count was recorded for this clone. The CDR3 is CASSPDSVAGAGGEQYF. The CDR3 nucleotides read TGTGCCAGCAGCCCCGACAGCGTAGCGGGAGCTGGGGGCGAGCAGTACTTC. The rearrangement links TRBV7-8 to TRBJ2-7, with 9 positions matching TRBD2. The CDR3 has 17 residues. CDR1 SGHVS and CDR2 FQNEAQ come from the germline V gene. V gave up 5 bases and J gave up 6 bases; unmatched junction bases: 17. The variable domain in full, with the rest retrieved from reference TRBV7-8 and TRBJ2-7, is GAGVSQSPRYKVAKRGQDVALRCDPISGHVSLFWYQQALGQGPEFLTYFQNEAQLDKSGLPSDRFFAERPEGSVSTLKIQRTQQEDSAVYLCASSPDSVAGAGGEQYFGPGTRLTVT.

J is TRBJ2-7 and V is TRBV27; possible D gene TRBD1, 6 bases. Trimming removed 5 bases from V and 0 bases from J, with 14 bases in between. This CDR3 has 15 residues. The germline CDR1 and CDR2 sequences are MNHEY and SMNVEV (reference sequence). The CDR3 sequence is CASSTRDTNSYEQYF. CDR3 sequence (DNA): TGTGCCAGCAGTACACGGGACACTAACTCCTACGAGCAGTACTTC.

The chain joins TRBV7-9 to TRBJ2-3; TRBD1 agrees at 7 bases. The germline gives CDR1 SEHNR, CDR2 FQNEAQ (reference sequence). V lost 5 bases and J lost 2; bases outside the gene matches: 10. This CDR3 has 16 amino acids. CDR3: CASSPQWGQYTDTQYF. In nucleotides, the CDR3 is TGTGCCAGCAGCCCTCAATGGGGACAGTACACAGATACGCAGTATTTT.

The chain is built from TRBV19 and TRBJ1-1; no firm D call. The germline CDR1 and CDR2 sequences are LNHDA and SQIVND (reference sequence). This CDR3 comprises 13 residues. V was trimmed by 1 base and J by 6 bases, leaving 9 bases between them. CDR3 in amino acids: CASSIVGRPEAFF. CDR3 coding DNA: TGTGCCAGTAGTATAGTGGGCCGCCCTGAAGCTTTCTTT.

This clone was recorded only once. The V call is TRBV7-9, the J call TRBJ1-6, with a weak D call TRBD1 (6 bases). The ends were cut back, 4 bases at V and 4 bases at J, with 20 bases in the middle. The CDR3 consists of 18 residues. Germline CDR1 SEHNR, CDR2 FQNEAQ (reference sequence). The CDR3 loop is CASSSVKIGTPYNSPLHF. The DNA of the CDR3 is TGTGCCAGCAGCTCCGTGAAAATCGGGACACCTTATAATTCACCCCTCCACTTT.

In nucleotides, the CDR3 is TGCGCCAGCAGCCTTCAGCAAACAGACGGCACTGAAGCTTTCTTT. Translated: CASSLQQTDGTEAFF. The chain uses TRBV4-1 and TRBJ1-1; D is undetermined. This CDR3 region has 15 residues. V lost 4 bases, J lost 4 bases, and 16 bases lay in between. Per germline, CDR1 MGHRA and CDR2 YSYEKL.

This clone appeared a few times. The gene calls are TRBV7-9 and TRBJ2-1; 11 bases are a match to TRBD2. This CDR3 region has 13 residues. Germline V CDR1 and CDR2: SEHNR, FQNEAQ (reference sequence). The J segment lost 7 bases and the V segment lost 7 bases, leaving 3 bases of the junction unmatched. CDR3 DNA: TGTGCCAGCACGTTAGCGGGGGGGAATGAGCAGTTCTTC. This encodes CASTLAGGNEQFF.

The CDR3 nucleotides are TGCGCCAGCAGCTTTATAACAGCAGTTAACACTGAAGCTTTCTTT. Residues: CASSFITAVNTEAFF. The chain links TRBV5-1 to TRBJ1-1; D uncertain. Trimming left V 2 bases short and J 2 bases short, with 13 bases between. Germline loops: CDR1 SGHRS, CDR2 YFSETQ. This CDR3 is 15 amino acids long.

The CDR3 DNA is TGCGCCAGCAGCTTGGAACGGCAGGGCGGTGGAAGGAATGTGACCCAGTACTTC. As protein: CASSLERQGGGRNVTQYF. V usage is TRBV5-1 and J usage is TRBJ2-5, with D possibly TRBD1 on 5 matching bases. V was cut by 0 bases and J by 7 bases, with 25 bases left in between. In germline, CDR1 is SGHRS, CDR2 YFSETQ. The CDR3 contains 18 residues.